The 13 T cell receptor beta chains given below trace back to one sample, sequenced in a study of blood T cell repertoires in COVID-19. This table comes from immunoSEQ multiplex PCR, and its TCRdb copy is limited to in-frame clones, with some not included. Of some 380,000 clones detected, around 90% appear once; the ten largest clones hold 6.5% to 8%. The sequencing sample was made of peripheral blood. The origin of the receptors is a young man with active or convalescent COVID-19.

The chain joins TRBV5-4 to TRBJ1-4; a weak D match, TRBD1 (6 bases). V dropped 5 bases and J dropped 8 bases, with 16 bases sitting between them. CDR3 size: 14 residues. Germline CDR1 reads SGHNT; CDR2 reads YYREEE (reference sequence). The CDR3 coding sequence is TGTGCCAGCAGGCAACAGGGTCGATCCGAAAAACTGTTTTTT. It is translated as CASRQQGRSEKLFF.

In this sample, this clone turned up once. The V gene is TRBV28, the J gene TRBJ2-3, with 7 bases fitting TRBD2. The CDR3 is 15 amino acids. Losses at the gene ends were 5 bases for V and 2 bases for J; bases not matched to a gene: 7. Germline CDR1 and CDR2: MDHEN and SYDVKM. Here the CDR3 DNA reads TGTGCCAGCAGTCCCCACGGGGGGACCACAGATACGCAGTATTTT. Translated: CASSPHGGTTDTQYF.

The chain links TRBV12-3 or TRBV12-4 to TRBJ2-7; D unresolved. Trimming cost V 5 bases and J 3 bases, with 8 bases left between them. The CDR3 totals 12 residues. The CDR3 DNA follows: TGTGCCAGCAGTCAAAACTTCTACGAGCAGTACTTC. This gives the protein CASSQNFYEQYF.

The V and J genes are TRBV3-1 (or the pseudogene TRBV3-2) and TRBJ1-2, with D tentatively TRBD1 (6 bases). Germline CDR1 reads LGHDT; CDR2 reads YNNKEL (reference sequence). V shed 4 bases and J shed 7 bases, with 10 bases lying between them. The CDR3 is 12 residues long. CDR3 amino acids: CASSPTGSGYTF. CDR3 in DNA: TGTGCCAGCAGCCCGACAGGTAGTGGCTACACCTTC.

The chain has TRBV6-5 and TRBJ1-5, with 7 bases that match TRBD1. This CDR3 has 14 amino acids. Germline values: CDR1 MNHEY, CDR2 SVGAGI. The V segment lost 10 bases and the J segment 2 bases; nucleotides outside the gene matches: 8. The CDR3 bases are TGTGCCACTATAGACAGGGTAGGCAATCAGCCCCAGCATTTT. Protein sequence: CATIDRVGNQPQHF.

The J gene is TRBJ1-1, the V gene TRBV9; D is possibly TRBD1 (5 bases). There are 15 residues in the CDR3. V was shortened by 4 bases and J by 1 base, with 14 bases between the two germline ends. The germline V gene encodes CDR1 SGDLS and CDR2 YYNGEE. CDR3 bases: TGTGCCAGCAGCCCTAATACAGGTCGGAACACTGAAGCTTTCTTT. This codes for CASSPNTGRNTEAFF. The entire variable domain, with the rest obtained from reference TRBV9 and TRBJ1-1, is as follows: DSGVTQTPKHLITATGQRVTLRCSPRSGDLSVYWYQQSLDQGLQFLIQYYNGEERAKGNILERFSAQQFPDLHSELNLSSLELGDSALYFCASSPNTGRNTEAFFGQGTRLTVV.

The V and J genes are TRBV6-2 or TRBV6-3 and TRBJ2-5, with D perhaps matching TRBD2 (6 bases). The CDR3 sequence is 15 residues long. CDR1 and CDR2 from the germline V gene are MNHEY and SVGEGT. V was pared by 2 bases and J by 2 bases, with 12 bases between. The CDR3 region is CASSYRRGDQETQYF. As DNA, the CDR3 is TGTGCCAGCAGTTACCGGCGCGGGGATCAAGAGACCCAGTACTTC.

V and J are TRBV6-5 and TRBJ1-1; 8 bases agree with TRBD1. The germline gives CDR1 MNHEY, CDR2 SVGAGI. Unmatched junction bases numbered 8, after V lost 6 bases and J lost 5 bases. This CDR3 is 14 amino acids long. CDR3 nucleotide sequence: TGTGCCAGCAGAATCGGACAGGGCCTGACTGAAGCTTTCTTT. Protein sequence: CASRIGQGLTEAFF.

There are a few counts of this clone. The chain uses TRBV7-2 and TRBJ1-5; D ambiguous. The V and J ends lost 2 bases and 3 bases respectively, with 17 bases between them. The CDR3 is made up of 17 amino acids. CDR1 and CDR2 (germline): SGHTA, FQGNSA. The CDR3 is CASSLFASVINNQPQHF. CDR3 DNA sequence: TGTGCCAGCAGCTTATTTGCTTCAGTTATCAACAATCAGCCCCAGCATTTT. Supplemented by reference TRBV7-2 and TRBJ1-5, the full variable domain reads GAGVSQSPSNKVTEKGKDVELRCDPISGHTALYWYRQSLGQGLEFLIYFQGNSAPDKSGLPSDRFSAERTGGSVSTLTIQRTQQEDSAVYLCASSLFASVINNQPQHFGDGTRLSIL.

The chain uses TRBV4-1 and TRBJ2-1, with D hard to call. V lost 1 base and J 4 bases, leaving 8 bases between the germline ends. This CDR3 contains 14 residues. Germline V gives CDR1 MGHRA, CDR2 YSYEKL. For the CDR3, the DNA is TGCGCCAGCAGCCAAGTGGGCCCTTACAATGAGCAGTTCTTC. Its protein product is CASSQVGPYNEQFF.

The V gene is TRBV5-1, the J gene TRBJ1-1, with 8 bases identical to TRBD1. V lost 6 bases to trimming and J lost 9 bases; unmatched junction nucleotides: 10. The CDR3 covers 13 residues. The germline V gene has CDR1 SGHRS and CDR2 YFSETQ. The CDR3 protein is CASTGGQGPKAFF. CDR3 coding DNA: TGCGCCAGCACTGGCGGACAGGGACCGAAAGCTTTCTTT.

V gene TRBV3-1 (or the pseudogene TRBV3-2) combines with J gene TRBJ1-2; 7 bases fit TRBD1. Per the germline V gene, CDR1 is LGHDT and CDR2 is YNNKEL (reference sequence). The CDR3 consists of 16 residues. V dropped 1 base and J dropped 4; count of bases not matched to a gene: 9. The CDR3 loop reads CASSQVGGQSLYGYTF. CDR3 sequence (DNA): TGTGCCAGCAGCCAAGTAGGGGGACAGAGCCTCTATGGCTACACCTTC.

The chain is built from TRBV6-5 and TRBJ1-3, with D perhaps matching TRBD1 (5 bases). CDR3 length: 13 residues. V was clipped by 2 bases and J by 4 bases, with 6 bases between them. Germline CDR1 and CDR2: MNHEY and SVGAGI. CDR3 bases: TGTGCCAGCAGTTACGACAGCGGAAACACCATATATTTT. Residues: CASSYDSGNTIYF.